This T cell receptor beta chain appears in the sequencing data of a study of cytomegalovirus exposure and HLA in healthy donors. The PCR ran on 60 Vbeta and 13 Jbeta primers. Assay used: immunoSEQ multiplex PCR; TCRdb lists only in-frame clones, some missing. The sample shows around 100,000 clones, 85% of them seen only once. What was sequenced was PBMCs. The receptor was isolated from a man in his thirties or forties in good health and CMV-seronegative.

The CDR3 DNA reads as TGCGCCAGCAGCTTGGCGTTATCAGGGGGAGAGGCTGAAGCTTTCTTT. It translates to CASSLALSGGEAEAFF. The chain has TRBV5-1 and TRBJ1-1; 7 positions agree with TRBD1. The V gene's germline CDR1 is SGHRS and CDR2 YFSETQ. The J segment lost 6 bases and the V segment lost 0 bases, leaving 11 bases of the junction unmatched. The CDR3 extends over 16 amino acids.